A single sample is the source of the 21 T cell receptor beta chains below, sequenced in a study of shared clonotypes between healthy human individuals. Clones were sequenced by immunoSEQ multiplex PCR, and TCRdb holds only the in-frame ones, with some missing. The sample carries nearly 1 million clones, over 75% recorded once. The sequenced sample was memory CD4+ T cells sorted from blood. Subset indicated: CD45RA-negative fraction. The receptors come from a man aged 18 to 35 in good health.

V and J are TRBV2 and TRBJ2-7; TRBD2 matches 11 bases. The CDR3 extends over 13 amino acids. Looked up from germline, CDR1 is SNHLY and CDR2 is FYNNEI. The V gene end was trimmed by 7 bases and the J gene end by 7 bases; junction bases not matched to a gene: 6. DNA of the CDR3: TGTGCCAGCAAAGGGACTAGCGGAGGTGAGCAGTACTTC. It encodes CASKGTSGGEQYF.

The chain has TRBV4-3 and TRBJ1-3, with 9 bases fitting TRBD1. V was clipped by 4 bases and J by 4 bases; unmatched bases: 5. This CDR3 comprises 15 residues. The germline V gene encodes CDR1 LGHNA and CDR2 YSLEER. The CDR3: CASSPTGGSGNTIYF. In DNA, the CDR3 is TGCGCCAGCAGCCCGACAGGGGGTTCCGGAAACACCATATATTTT.

The chain recombines TRBV5-1 with TRBJ2-5; no clear D. V was trimmed by 2 bases and J by 2 bases, leaving 7 bases between them. Looked up from germline, CDR1 is SGHRS and CDR2 is YFSETQ. The CDR3 consists of 13 residues. In DNA, the CDR3 is TGCGCCAGCAGCTTCCCTCCGCAAGAGACCCAGTACTTC. Translated, it gives CASSFPPQETQYF. The full variable domain, with the rest looked up from reference TRBV5-1 and TRBJ2-5, is KAGVTQTPRYLIKTRGQQVTLSCSPISGHRSVSWYQQTPGQGLQFLFEYFSETQRNKGNFPGRFSGRQFSNSRSEMNVSTLELGDSALYLCASSFPPQETQYFGPGTRLLVL.

V gene TRBV19 combines with J gene TRBJ1-3, with D tentatively TRBD1 (5 bases). Trimming stripped 10 bases from V and 2 bases from J, with 15 bases between. CDR1 is LNHDA and CDR2 is SQIVND in the germline V gene (reference sequence). The CDR3 is 14 residues long. CDR3 coding DNA: TGTGCCACCGCTAATCAGGGAACTGGAAACACCATATATTTT. Protein: CATANQGTGNTIYF.

This chain connects TRBV7-3 to TRBJ2-2; D gene uncertain. The length of the CDR3 is 15 residues. Germline V gene sequence: CDR1 SGHTA, CDR2 FQGTGA. The V end was cut by 5 bases, the J end by 0 bases, with 10 bases between. Here the CDR3 reads CASSPRASNTGELFF. DNA for the CDR3: TGTGCCAGCAGCCCCCGGGCTTCGAACACCGGGGAGCTGTTTTTT.

The chain uses TRBV20-1 and TRBJ1-1; unclear D gene. Germline CDR1 and CDR2: DFQATT and SNEGSKA (reference sequence). Trimming removed 3 bases at V and 10 bases at J, with 9 bases between. The CDR3 covers 10 residues. The CDR3 loop is CSASRLGAFF. In DNA, the CDR3 is TGCAGTGCTAGTCGGCTCGGAGCTTTCTTT.

This clone was counted only a few times. The chain recombines TRBV7-2 with TRBJ2-5; perhaps D is TRBD1 or TRBD2 (6 bases each). CDR3 length: 15 residues. Trimming left V 2 bases short and J 5 bases short, with 15 bases between. Germline assignment: CDR1 SGHTA and CDR2 FQGNSA. For the CDR3, the DNA is TGTGCCAGCAGCTTAAGTTGGATAGGGGGGGAGACCCAGTACTTC. This gives the protein CASSLSWIGGETQYF. The full variable domain, rest sourced from reference TRBV7-2 and TRBJ2-5, is GAGVSQSPSNKVTEKGKDVELRCDPISGHTALYWYRQSLGQGLEFLIYFQGNSAPDKSGLPSDRFSAERTGGSVSTLTIQRTQQEDSAVYLCASSLSWIGGETQYFGPGTRLLVL.

V is TRBV7-6 and J is TRBJ1-6; the D is unclear. V lost 3 bases, J lost 7 bases, and 13 bases lay in between. This CDR3 has 15 residues. Germline V lookup: CDR1 SGHVS, CDR2 FNYEAQ. CDR3 amino acids: CASSFGRAGNSPLHF. DNA for the CDR3: TGTGCCAGCAGCTTCGGACGGGCCGGGAATTCACCCCTCCACTTT.

The V call is TRBV6-1, the J call TRBJ2-7; 12 bases line up with TRBD2. V lost 6 bases, J lost 4 bases, and 7 bases stayed unmatched. The CDR3 is 15 amino acids. The germline V gene encodes CDR1 MNHNS and CDR2 SASEGT. CDR3 sequence (DNA): TGTGCCAGCAGCAACCTAGCGGGGGGGCTATACGAGCAGTACTTC. Protein product: CASSNLAGGLYEQYF.

V is TRBV28 and J is TRBJ1-2; D not resolved. V dropped 6 bases and J dropped 2 bases, with 7 bases sitting between them. Per the germline V gene, CDR1 is MDHEN and CDR2 is SYDVKM. CDR3 length equals 12 residues. The CDR3 protein is CASRGSNYGYTF. CDR3 nucleotides: TGTGCCAGCAGGGGGTCGAACTATGGCTACACCTTC.

About this clone: One junction end disagrees with the germline gene, perhaps due to a read error. The chain has TRBV18 and TRBJ2-7; D not certain. The CDR3 loop spans 14 amino acids. CDR1 and CDR2 from the germline V gene are KGHSH and LQKENI. The CDR3 here is CASSTRGSYYAQYF. The CDR3 nucleotides read TGTGCCAGCTCAACCCGCGGTTCCTACTACGCGCAGTACTTC.

The genes are TRBV9 and TRBJ2-7; no firm D call. Trimming took 4 bases from V and 10 from J, leaving 12 bases between them. This CDR3 is 11 amino acids long. Germline CDR1 is SGDLS and CDR2 is YYNGEE. This CDR3 reads CASSFDTEQYF. CDR3 nucleotides: TGTGCCAGCAGCTTCGATACCGAACAGTACTTC.

The J gene is TRBJ2-3, the V gene TRBV4-1; D is perhaps TRBD1 or TRBD2 (5 bases each). Germline-derived CDR1 and CDR2 are MGHRA and YSYEKL. Trimming cost V 1 base and J 8 bases, with 13 bases left between them. This CDR3 comprises 14 residues. CDR3 residues: CASSQGRDGGTQYF. CDR3 sequence (DNA): TGCGCCAGCAGCCAAGGCAGGGATGGGGGTACGCAGTATTTT.

The V and J genes are TRBV27 and TRBJ1-5, with 7 bases lining up with TRBD1. CDR3 length: 16 amino acids. Germline CDR1 reads MNHEY; CDR2 reads SMNVEV (reference sequence). The V and J ends lost 4 bases and 4 bases, in that order; junction bases with no gene match: 10. CDR3 in amino acids: CASSSYRDRENQPQHF. CDR3 nucleotide sequence: TGTGCCAGCAGTTCATACCGGGACAGAGAGAATCAGCCCCAGCATTTT.

The V call is TRBV5-1, the J call TRBJ2-7; D is possibly TRBD1 (6 bases). V was clipped by 5 bases and J by 5 bases, with 14 bases between them. The germline V gene has CDR1 SGHRS and CDR2 YFSETQ. CDR3 length equals 13 residues. Here the CDR3 reads CASRIDRPHEQYF. CDR3 DNA: TGCGCCAGCAGAATTGACAGGCCCCACGAGCAGTACTTC. The whole variable domain, filled in from reference TRBV5-1 and TRBJ2-7, reads KAGVTQTPRYLIKTRGQQVTLSCSPISGHRSVSWYQQTPGQGLQFLFEYFSETQRNKGNFPGRFSGRQFSNSRSEMNVSTLELGDSALYLCASRIDRPHEQYFGPGTRLTVT.

This chain links TRBV5-4 with TRBJ1-4, with 7 bases identical to TRBD1. The CDR3 totals 15 residues. Per the germline V gene, CDR1 is SGHNT and CDR2 is YYREEE (reference sequence). V lost 5 bases and J lost 2; bases outside the gene matches: 6. CDR3 nucleotides: TGTGCCAGCAGTTTCGGGACAGCGACTAATGAAAAACTGTTTTTT. Translation gives CASSFGTATNEKLFF. Variable domain in full (rest from reference TRBV5-4 and TRBJ1-4): ETGVTQSPTHLIKTRGQQVTLRCSSQSGHNTVSWYQQALGQGPQFIFQYYREEENGRGNFPPRFSGLQFPNYSSELNVNALELDDSALYLCASSFGTATNEKLFFGSGTQLSVL.

The table lists this clone with a few counts. The chain is built from TRBV19 and TRBJ2-7, with 8 bases fitting TRBD1. The junction had 5 bases not matched to a gene; V was cut back by 4 bases and J by 3 bases. The CDR3 spans 14 residues. Per the germline V gene, CDR1 is LNHDA and CDR2 is SQIVND (reference sequence). The CDR3 protein is CASSTQGADYEQYF. As DNA, the CDR3 is TGTGCCAGTAGTACTCAGGGGGCCGACTACGAGCAGTACTTC.

This clone was found a few times. V is TRBV5-1 and J is TRBJ1-3, with no clear D. V was clipped by 4 bases and J by 4 bases, with 12 bases between them. CDR1 is SGHRS and CDR2 is YFSETQ in the germline V gene. The CDR3 extends over 14 amino acids. CDR3 in amino acids: CASSRTLGGNTIYF. The CDR3 DNA follows: TGCGCCAGCAGCCGAACCTTAGGAGGAAACACCATATATTTT.

This clone has more than one count but fewer than ten. The chain employs TRBV9 and TRBJ2-7, with 10 bases identical to TRBD2. Unmatched junction bases numbered 7, after V lost 4 bases and J lost 6 bases. The CDR3 is 14 residues long. Germline assignment: CDR1 SGDLS and CDR2 YYNGEE. Written as DNA, the CDR3 is TGTGCCAGCAGCTCCGGCAGCGGGAGGGGCGAGCAGTACTTC. Its protein is CASSSGSGRGEQYF.

The chain has TRBV28 and TRBJ2-3; D unclear. Looked up from germline, CDR1 is MDHEN and CDR2 is SYDVKM. The ends were cut back, 2 bases at V and 0 bases at J, with 12 bases in the middle. CDR3 length: 16 residues. The CDR3 here is CASSLARTKSTDTQYF. In DNA, the CDR3 is TGTGCCAGCAGTTTAGCGAGGACCAAGAGCACAGATACGCAGTATTTT.

The rearrangement joins TRBV29-1 to TRBJ2-1; possible D gene TRBD2, 6 bases. This CDR3 has 14 amino acids. Germline CDR1 is SQVTM and CDR2 is ANQGSEA. The V gene lost 6 bases and the J gene lost 2 bases, with 14 bases spanning the gap. The CDR3 bases are TGCAGCGTCGAGGAGGGGATCGCCTACAATGAGCAGTTCTTC. Residues: CSVEEGIAYNEQFF.